This T cell receptor beta chain was recorded in a study of technical replicates of blood from a few donors (dated by TCRdb to the late 2010s). The library was generated by the immunoSEQ multiplex PCR assay. In its TCRdb copy, this immuneACCESS table keeps in-frame sequences only and misses some clones. Where compared with another copy, unresolved V genes explain less than half of these, and the others have no known cause. This sample holds more than 65,000 clones; roughly 95% were observed only once. The ten largest clonotypes hold 0.3% to 0.4% of the sample. V drops 2 bases and J drops 5 bases, leaving 4 bases in between. From cysteine to phenylalanine, the CDR3 is 12 amino acids long. The CDR3 DNA has 36 bases and is translated from base 1. Sequences MNHEY (CDR1) and SMNVEV (CDR2) are obtained from the germline V gene (reference sequence). As to this clone: The clone's antigen remains unknown. Base qualities are missing; no much larger clone stands one base away.

The sequenced material came from T cells isolated from PBMCs. The source of this sequence is a human donor in good health. The rearranged segments are TRBV27 and TRBJ2-1; no confident D gene assignment can be made. Read as DNA, the sequence is TGTGCCAGCAGTTTACGGGACAATGAGCAGTTCTTC. This is translated as CASSLRDNEQFF.